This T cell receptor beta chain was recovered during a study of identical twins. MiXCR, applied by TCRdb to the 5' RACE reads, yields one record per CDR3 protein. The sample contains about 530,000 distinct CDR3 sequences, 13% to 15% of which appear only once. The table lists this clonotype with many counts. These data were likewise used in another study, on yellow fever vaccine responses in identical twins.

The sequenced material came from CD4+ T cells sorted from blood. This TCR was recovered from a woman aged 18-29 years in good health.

The DNA of the CDR3 is TGTGCCAGCAGTTTAGGGGGACAGGGACAGCAGTACTTC. This sequence encodes CASSLGGQGQQYF. The chain recombines TRBV12-3 or TRBV12-4 with TRBJ2-7, with TRBD1 identical over 9 bases. The CDR3 length is 13 residues. V gave up 1 base and J gave up 8 bases; unmatched junction bases: 3.